These 4 T cell receptor beta chains originate from one sample sequenced in a study of T cell responses to AZD1222 COVID-19 vaccine. Sequencing was performed with immunoSEQ multiplex PCR; in TCRdb, only in-frame clones are kept and a portion is missing. The sample includes 150,000 or so clones, 80% to 90% of them seen just once. The input for sequencing was peripheral blood, taken on day 0 of AZD1222 vaccination. The receptors come from an adult in good health.

This clone was detected once. The V gene is TRBV9, the J gene TRBJ1-2; TRBD1 aligns across 7 bases. V dropped 3 bases and J dropped 3; count of bases not matched to a gene: 11. This CDR3 region has 16 residues. Germline values: CDR1 SGDLS, CDR2 YYNGEE. DNA of the CDR3: TGTGCCAGCAGCGCCCAGGGACCGACAGGGTACTATGGCTACACCTTC. Amino acids: CASSAQGPTGYYGYTF.

V gene TRBV5-1 combines with J gene TRBJ1-1; 8 positions agree with TRBD1. J was trimmed by 1 base and V by 4 bases; bases with no gene match: 3. Germline V lookup: CDR1 SGHRS, CDR2 YFSETQ. CDR3 length: 14 amino acids. The CDR3 is CASSPQGANTEAFF. As DNA, the CDR3 is TGCGCCAGCAGCCCGCAGGGGGCGAACACTGAAGCTTTCTTT.

This clone was picked up one time. This chain joins TRBV28 and TRBJ1-2, with TRBD1 as a possible D gene (5 bases). Between the trimmed V and J ends, which lost 4 bases and 4 bases, there was a span of 16 bases. Germline V gene sequence: CDR1 MDHEN, CDR2 SYDVKM. The CDR3 covers 15 residues. The CDR3 region has the DNA TGTGCCAGCAGTTCCGCGGGGCAGGTCTTCTATGGCTACACCTTC. It is translated as CASSSAGQVFYGYTF.

This sequence joins TRBV19 and TRBJ2-7; no reliable D call. Trimming stripped 7 bases from V and 1 base from J, with 14 bases between. Germline CDR1 LNHDA, CDR2 SQIVND (reference sequence). The CDR3 has 14 residues. The CDR3 region is CASTASGGSYEQYF. As DNA, the CDR3 is TGTGCCAGTACTGCTTCGGGCGGATCCTACGAGCAGTACTTC.